One and the same sample provided the 4 T cell receptor beta chains below, sequenced in a study of cytomegalovirus exposure and HLA in healthy donors. A multiplex PCR was run with 60 Vbeta primers and 13 Jbeta primers. TCRdb's copy holds only in-frame clones and misses some; the assay was immunoSEQ multiplex PCR. The table has some 96,000 clones, 65% to 85% seen once; the top ten hold around 20%. The sample consisted of PBMCs. These receptors were collected from a woman aged 55-69 years in good health and CMV-seropositive.

V and J are TRBV7-2 and TRBJ1-4; TRBD1 is a possible D gene (5 bases). Germline loops: CDR1 SGHTA, CDR2 FQGNSA. Deletions cut 1 base from V and 7 bases from J, with 13 bases between. CDR3 length equals 15 residues. The CDR3 coding sequence is TGTGCCAGCAGCTTAGTAGGGGCAGGAAGTGAAAAACTGTTTTTT. Translation gives CASSLVGAGSEKLFF.

This clone was detected a few times. V usage is TRBV6-1 and J usage is TRBJ1-5, with 7 nucleotides matching TRBD1. The CDR3 runs 13 residues. The germline V gene encodes CDR1 MNHNS and CDR2 SASEGT. V lost 6 bases, J lost 5 bases, and 4 bases stayed unmatched. The CDR3 loop reads CASRGGADQPQHF. The CDR3 bases are TGTGCCAGCAGAGGGGGCGCAGATCAGCCCCAGCATTTT.

V usage is TRBV19 and J usage is TRBJ2-7, with 9 bases matching TRBD1. Looked up from germline, CDR1 is LNHDA and CDR2 is SQIVND (reference sequence). After removal of 7 bases from V and 5 bases from J, the junction contained 12 bases not matched to a gene. The CDR3 runs to 15 residues. Written as DNA, the CDR3 is TGTGCCAGTACCCCACAGGGGGCGCGAAAGGACGAGCAGTACTTC. This encodes CASTPQGARKDEQYF.

The J gene is TRBJ2-5, the V gene TRBV7-3; D remains unclear. Germline CDR1 SGHTA, CDR2 FQGTGA. Trimming stripped 2 bases from V and 7 bases from J, with 11 bases between. The CDR3 is 13 residues long. CDR3 residues: CASSLGPPWTQYF. CDR3 coding DNA: TGTGCCAGCAGCTTAGGCCCGCCGTGGACCCAGTACTTC.